Presented here are 16 T cell receptor beta chains from one specimen sequenced in a study of shared clonotypes between healthy human individuals. Assay: immunoSEQ multiplex PCR; the TCRdb copy retains only in-frame clones and omits some. Counted here are about 1 million clones, about 76% occurring once; the ten biggest clones make up about 1.5%. The sequenced material came from memory CD4+ T cells sorted from blood. The sample's subset: CD45RA-negative fraction. These TCRs come from a man between 18 and 35 years old in good health.

The V gene is TRBV7-2, the J gene TRBJ2-7; no definite D call. Trimming removed 4 bases at V and 6 bases at J, with 22 bases between. In germline, CDR1 is SGHTA, CDR2 FQGNSA. This CDR3 contains 16 residues. In nucleotides, the CDR3 is TGTGCCAGCAGCTCCCAGCGCAGCCCCGCTGGTGGCGAGCAGTACTTC. Translated, it gives CASSSQRSPAGGEQYF. Filled out from reference TRBV7-2 and TRBJ2-7, the complete variable domain reads GAGVSQSPSNKVTEKGKDVELRCDPISGHTALYWYRQSLGQGLEFLIYFQGNSAPDKSGLPSDRFSAERTGGSVSTLTIQRTQQEDSAVYLCASSSQRSPAGGEQYFGPGTRLTVT.

The chain links TRBV27 to TRBJ2-3, with 9 bases matching TRBD2. Germline CDR1 MNHEY, CDR2 SMNVEV (reference sequence). The CDR3 runs to 15 residues. V gave up 4 bases and J gave up 4 bases; unmatched junction bases: 6. This CDR3 is CASSSRGGPADTQYF. Written as DNA, the CDR3 is TGTGCCAGCAGTTCGCGGGGGGGCCCCGCAGATACGCAGTATTTT.

This clone was detected only once. The CDR3 nucleotides read TGTGCCACCAGCAGACCGGACAGGCGCACCGGGGAGCTGTTTTTT. This translates into CATSRPDRRTGELFF. The rearrangement uses TRBV15 and TRBJ2-2, with 7 bases matching TRBD1. The CDR3 has 15 residues. Germline V gene data show CDR1 as LNHNV and CDR2 as YYDKDF (reference sequence). V lost 2 bases and J lost 4; bases outside the gene matches: 4. Looking up the rest from reference TRBV15 and TRBJ2-2 gives the full variable domain: DAMVIQNPRYQVTQFGKPVTLSCSQTLNHNVMYWYQQKSSQAPKLLFHYYDKDFNNEADTPDNFQSRRPNTSFCFLDIRSPGLGDTAMYLCATSRPDRRTGELFFGEGSRLTVL.

The chain couples TRBV5-1 to TRBJ1-6; TRBD1 matches at 10 bases. V gave up 4 bases and J gave up 10 bases; unmatched junction bases: 8. Germline V gene lookup returns CDR1 SGHRS and CDR2 YFSETQ. CDR3 length equals 15 residues. The CDR3 DNA is TGCGCCAGCAGCCCTCAGGGGACAGGGGACTCACCCCTCCACTTT. Residues: CASSPQGTGDSPLHF.

V gene TRBV5-1 combines with J gene TRBJ2-2; 7 bases line up with TRBD1. V was pared by 4 bases and J by 2 bases, with 5 bases of the junction left unmatched. Per the germline V gene, CDR1 is SGHRS and CDR2 is YFSETQ. The CDR3 loop spans 15 amino acids. DNA of the CDR3: TGCGCCAGCAGCAGACAGGGAGAAAACACCGGGGAGCTGTTTTTT. Residues: CASSRQGENTGELFF.

This chain connects TRBV25-1 to TRBJ2-2, with D uncertain. The germline V gene has CDR1 MGHDK and CDR2 SYGVNS. V was shortened by 1 base and J by 9 bases, with 15 bases between the two germline ends. The CDR3 extends over 15 amino acids. CDR3 region: CASSESRPCRWELFF. In DNA, the CDR3 is TGTGCCAGCAGTGAATCTAGACCCTGCCGCTGGGAGCTGTTTTTT.

The CDR3 nucleotides are TGTGCCAGCAGTTACCAGGAGATGAACACTGAAGCTTTCTTT. Protein sequence: CASSYQEMNTEAFF. V and J are TRBV6-5 and TRBJ1-1; no firm D call. From germline, CDR1 is MNHEY and CDR2 SVGAGI. V lost 2 bases, J lost 0 bases, and 7 bases lay in between. This CDR3 is 14 amino acids long.

This sequence joins TRBV5-4 and TRBJ2-5; D could derive from TRBD1 or TRBD2 (6 bases each). Trimming cost V 4 bases and J 2 bases, with 18 bases left between them. The CDR3 sequence is 16 residues long. The germline CDR1 and CDR2 sequences are SGHNT and YYREEE (reference sequence). The CDR3 DNA is TGTGCCAGCAGCCCATTAACGGGGGCGGTTCAAGAGACCCAGTACTTC. Translation: CASSPLTGAVQETQYF. Variable domain in full (rest from reference TRBV5-4 and TRBJ2-5): ETGVTQSPTHLIKTRGQQVTLRCSSQSGHNTVSWYQQALGQGPQFIFQYYREEENGRGNFPPRFSGLQFPNYSSELNVNALELDDSALYLCASSPLTGAVQETQYFGPGTRLLVL.

For the CDR3, the DNA is TGCGCCAGCAGCAACGGACTAGCGGGAGGACGAGAGACCCAGTACTTC. This gives the protein CASSNGLAGGRETQYF. The V call is TRBV5-1, the J call TRBJ2-5, with 14 bases lining up with TRBD2. The CDR3 has 16 amino acids. The germline V gene encodes CDR1 SGHRS and CDR2 YFSETQ. Trimming took 4 bases from V and 4 from J; bases not matched to a gene: 6.

The V gene is TRBV28, the J gene TRBJ1-3; unclear D gene. Looked up from germline, CDR1 is MDHEN and CDR2 is SYDVKM. This CDR3 region has 15 residues. The ends were cut back, 1 base at V and 7 bases at J, with 14 bases in the middle. The CDR3 region is CASSLYLGGLNTIYF. CDR3 in DNA: TGTGCCAGCAGTTTATACCTGGGAGGGTTGAACACCATATATTTT. Together with reference TRBV28 and TRBJ1-3, the CDR3 gives the full variable domain: DVKVTQSSRYLVKRTGEKVFLECVQDMDHENMFWYRQDPGLGLRLIYFSYDVKMKEKGDIPEGYSVSREKKERFSLILESASTNQTSMYLCASSLYLGGLNTIYFGEGSWLTVV.

This chain links TRBV4-1 with TRBJ1-2, with D unclear. The V and J ends lost 5 bases and 4 bases respectively, with 14 bases between them. Germline V lookup: CDR1 MGHRA, CDR2 YSYEKL. The CDR3 has 14 amino acids. In nucleotides, the CDR3 is TGCGCCAGCAGCGAGCGAAGCCAGAGCTATGGCTACACCTTC. Encoded protein: CASSERSQSYGYTF.

A word on this clone: Within the sample, other DNA sequences also encode this same CDR3. CDR3 protein: CASSLASGSGANVLTF. The CDR3 coding sequence is TGTGCCAGCAGCTTAGCTTCCGGGTCCGGGGCCAACGTCCTGACTTTC. The V call is TRBV11-3, the J call TRBJ2-6; no clear D. V lost 1 base and J lost 4, with 11 bases in between. CDR1 SGHNT and CDR2 YENEEA come from the germline V gene. The CDR3 totals 16 residues.

V gene TRBV6-5 combines with J gene TRBJ1-2; 8 bases agree with TRBD1. Germline V lookup: CDR1 MNHEY, CDR2 SVGAGI. The CDR3 loop spans 13 amino acids. The V and J ends lost 7 bases and 4 bases, in that order; junction bases with no gene match: 5. The CDR3 loop reads CASTPDRAYGYTF. CDR3 nucleotide sequence: TGTGCCAGCACCCCGGACAGGGCCTATGGCTACACCTTC.

The table lists this clone with a few counts. V is TRBV6-6 and J is TRBJ2-2, with 8 bases fitting TRBD2. V dropped 2 bases and J dropped 4; count of bases not matched to a gene: 6. The germline V gene encodes CDR1 MNHNY and CDR2 SVGAGI (reference sequence). CDR3 length: 16 residues. The CDR3, as DNA: TGTGCCAGCAGTTACGGAGGGACTAGTGTCACCGGGGAGCTGTTTTTT. It translates to CASSYGGTSVTGELFF.

The chain combines TRBV20-1 with TRBJ2-1; D gene ambiguous. This CDR3 contains 11 residues. V shed 0 bases and J shed 11 bases, with 8 bases lying between them. CDR1 DFQATT and CDR2 SNEGSKA come from the germline V gene (reference sequence). In DNA, the CDR3 is TGCAGTGCTAGAGAGGATTTGAAGCAGTTCTTC. Its protein product is CSAREDLKQFF.

The chain recombines TRBV6-4 with TRBJ2-1, with 12 bases that match TRBD2. With 5 bases clipped from V and 7 bases from J, the junction kept 6 bases outside the gene matches. The CDR3 length is 15 residues. Germline assignment: CDR1 MRHNA and CDR2 SNTAGT. CDR3 coding DNA: TGTGCCAGCAGTCAGACTAGCGGGAGAGGGAATGAGCAGTTCTTC. This encodes CASSQTSGRGNEQFF.